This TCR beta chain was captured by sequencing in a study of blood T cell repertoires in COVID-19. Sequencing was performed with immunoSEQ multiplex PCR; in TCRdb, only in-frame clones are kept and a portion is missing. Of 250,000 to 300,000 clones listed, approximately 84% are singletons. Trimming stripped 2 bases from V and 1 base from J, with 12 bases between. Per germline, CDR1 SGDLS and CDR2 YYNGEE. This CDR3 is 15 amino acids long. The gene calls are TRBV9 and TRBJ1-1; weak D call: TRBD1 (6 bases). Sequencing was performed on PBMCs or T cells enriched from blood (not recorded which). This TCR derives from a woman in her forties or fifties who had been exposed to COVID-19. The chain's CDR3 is CASSVGSDRNTEAFF. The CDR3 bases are TGTGCCAGCAGCGTCGGGTCGGACAGGAACACTGAAGCTTTCTTT. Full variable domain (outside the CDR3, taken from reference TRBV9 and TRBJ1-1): DSGVTQTPKHLITATGQRVTLRCSPRSGDLSVYWYQQSLDQGLQFLIQYYNGEERAKGNILERFSAQQFPDLHSELNLSSLELGDSALYFCASSVGSDRNTEAFFGQGTRLTVV.